These 9 T cell receptor beta chains were all obtained from the same sample, sequenced in a study of OX40 agonist ivuxolimab in advanced cancers. Assay used: immunoSEQ multiplex PCR; TCRdb lists only in-frame clones, some missing. The table lists roughly 80,000 clones, about 93% of them singletons. Sequences were derived from CD4+ or CD8+ T cells sorted from blood, sampled in a trial of the OX40 agonist ivuxolimab. These receptors were collected from an adult with an advanced solid tumor such as melanoma, head and neck, liver or kidney cancer.

The rearrangement joins TRBV30 to TRBJ1-2; D might be TRBD1 (6 bases). This CDR3 is 12 amino acids long. Germline values: CDR1 GTSNPN, CDR2 SVGIG (reference sequence). Trimming pared 2 bases from V and 7 bases from J, leaving 11 bases between. CDR3 sequence (DNA): TGTGCCTGGAGTCCAGGGGTGTCTGGCTACACCTTC. This encodes CAWSPGVSGYTF.

V is TRBV30 and J is TRBJ2-7; possibly TRBD2 for D (7 bases). Trimming shortened V by 3 bases and J by 2 bases, and 14 bases separated the two germline ends. The CDR3 loop spans 14 amino acids. Germline-derived CDR1 and CDR2 are GTSNPN and SVGIG (reference sequence). CDR3 nucleotide sequence: TGTGCCTGGAGCAGGGGAGGGCAACCCTACGAGCAGTACTTC. Translation: CAWSRGGQPYEQYF.

The chain combines TRBV6-5 with TRBJ2-7, with 7 bases aligning to TRBD1. This CDR3 spans 16 amino acids. The germline CDR1 and CDR2 sequences are MNHEY and SVGAGI. V lost 4 bases to trimming and J lost 1 base; unmatched junction nucleotides: 10. DNA of the CDR3: TGTGCCAGCAGTTGCCACGGACAGGACATTTCCTACGAGCAGTACTTC. Its protein is CASSCHGQDISYEQYF.

The V and J genes are TRBV15 and TRBJ2-1; TRBD2 matches at 10 bases. V dropped 2 bases and J dropped 5; count of bases not matched to a gene: 6. Germline V gene lookup returns CDR1 LNHNV and CDR2 YYDKDF (reference sequence). This CDR3 comprises 16 residues. CDR3 nucleotides: TGTGCCACCAGCAGATCAATAGCGGGAGGTAACAATGAGCAGTTCTTC. Translated, it gives CATSRSIAGGNNEQFF.

This rearrangement joins TRBV6-6 to TRBJ1-1; no reliable D call. This CDR3 is built from 10 residues. Germline loops: CDR1 MNHNY, CDR2 SVGAGI (reference sequence). The V gene lost 10 bases and the J gene lost 4 bases, with 7 bases spanning the gap. CDR3 DNA sequence: TGTGCCACTCGGGGCACTGAAGCTTTCTTT. Protein: CATRGTEAFF.

The chain carries TRBV4-3 and TRBJ1-2; D not certain. The germline V and J ends were trimmed by 0 bases and 3 bases, with 20 bases remaining between them. CDR1 is LGHNA, CDR2 YSLEER, per germline. The CDR3 spans 18 residues. In nucleotides, the CDR3 is TGCGCCAGCAGCCAAGATGGGTGGAGCGCAGCGAATCACTATGGCTACACCTTC. Its translation: CASSQDGWSAANHYGYTF.

The chain joins TRBV10-2 to TRBJ2-3, with no clear D. Germline CDR1 is WSHSY and CDR2 is SAAADI. The CDR3 length is 11 residues. Trimming stripped 2 bases from V and 6 bases from J, with 3 bases between. The CDR3 sequence: CASSEVDTQYF. CDR3 nucleotides: TGCGCCAGCAGTGAGGTGGATACGCAGTATTTT.

The V and J genes are TRBV5-1 and TRBJ2-3, with D possibly matching TRBD1 (7 bases). Trimming removed 5 bases from V and 4 bases from J, with 14 bases in between. Germline assignment: CDR1 SGHRS and CDR2 YFSETQ. This CDR3 is built from 14 residues. In DNA, the CDR3 is TGCGCCAGCAGTTACCAGGGGGGCCCAGATACGCAGTATTTT. Residues: CASSYQGGPDTQYF. Complete variable domain (other parts from reference TRBV5-1 and TRBJ2-3): KAGVTQTPRYLIKTRGQQVTLSCSPISGHRSVSWYQQTPGQGLQFLFEYFSETQRNKGNFPGRFSGRQFSNSRSEMNVSTLELGDSALYLCASSYQGGPDTQYFGPGTRLTVL.

The chain recombines TRBV5-4 with TRBJ1-1; a weak D match, TRBD1 (5 bases). Germline V lookup: CDR1 SGHNT, CDR2 YYREEE (reference sequence). Trimming pared 6 bases from V and 0 bases from J, leaving 15 bases between. The CDR3 totals 15 residues. The CDR3 is CASTPTVAVNTEAFF. In nucleotides, the CDR3 is TGTGCCAGCACCCCGACAGTTGCGGTGAACACTGAAGCTTTCTTT. The variable domain in full, completed from reference TRBV5-4 and TRBJ1-1, reads ETGVTQSPTHLIKTRGQQVTLRCSSQSGHNTVSWYQQALGQGPQFIFQYYREEENGRGNFPPRFSGLQFPNYSSELNVNALELDDSALYLCASTPTVAVNTEAFFGQGTRLTVV.